This T cell receptor (beta chain) was identified during a study of regulatory T cells in long-lasting Graves disease. Whole-study findings and limits: Between persistent patients, 2,500 to 3,500 public clonotypes were shared, exceeding the roughly 1,000 shared between new patients.

Per germline, CDR1 MNHEY and CDR2 SMNVEV (reference sequence). This CDR3 has 19 amino acids. V was shortened by 6 bases and J by 1 base, with 27 bases between the two germline ends. A few counts support this clonotype. Its specificity is not known. As to time point: persistent/refractory GD, antithyroid drugs over 5 years with positive TRAb. TCR sequences were obtained from RNA taken from PBMCs. Patients came from an endocrinology department in Xi'an, China. CDR3-region Arm-PCR and iRepertoire HTBI primers produced the TCR beta libraries. TCRdb analysed the multiplex PCR reads with MiXCR anew, one entry per CDR3 protein. The sample holds roughly 700,000 distinct CDR3 sequences; about 32% are singletons and the top ten take about 42%.

The TCR originated in a female donor with Graves disease. The source was peripheral blood mononuclear cells (PBMCs), collected when the disease was refractory, from a patient treated with antithyroid drugs. This chain uses TRBV27 with TRBJ1-2; D is perhaps TRBD1 (6 bases). In DNA form, the CDR3 reads TGTGCCAGCAGACAAGCGGGGGCTAGCCCCCCACCACTTAACTATGGCTACACCTTC. Translation gives CASRQAGASPPPLNYGYTF.